This entry lists 8 T cell receptor beta chains sequenced from one sample in a study of cytomegalovirus exposure and HLA in healthy donors. Vbeta (60) and Jbeta (13) primers were used in the PCR. Measured with immunoSEQ multiplex PCR; TCRdb has only the in-frame clones, and not every one. The profile shows under 200,000 clones, approximately 80% of them singletons. Input material: PBMCs. These receptors were obtained from a woman aged 45-65 years in good health and CMV-seronegative.

The V call is TRBV28, the J call TRBJ1-2; D is possibly TRBD1 (5 bases). From germline, CDR1 is MDHEN and CDR2 SYDVKM. The germline V and J ends were trimmed by 3 bases and 4 bases, with 9 bases remaining between them. The CDR3 is 13 residues long. CDR3 in DNA: TGTGCCAGCAGTTTCCCAGGGATCTATGGCTACACCTTC. Amino acids: CASSFPGIYGYTF.

The J gene is TRBJ2-7, the V gene TRBV11-1; 7 bases map to TRBD1. There are 16 residues in the CDR3. The germline CDR1 and CDR2 sequences are SGHAT and FQDESV (reference sequence). The ends lost 4 bases at V and 0 bases at J; junction bases unmatched: 9. The CDR3 region has the DNA TGTGCCAGCAGCTCACCATGGGACAGCACCTCCTACGAGCAGTACTTC. Translation gives CASSSPWDSTSYEQYF.

The chain combines TRBV9 with TRBJ2-3; D is unclear. The CDR3 extends over 13 amino acids. V lost 4 bases, J lost 1 base, and 7 bases lay in between. Germline values: CDR1 SGDLS, CDR2 YYNGEE. The CDR3 sequence is CASSPRGTDTQYF. For the CDR3, the DNA is TGTGCCAGCAGCCCCCGTGGCACAGATACGCAGTATTTT. Full variable domain (rest looked up from reference TRBV9 and TRBJ2-3): DSGVTQTPKHLITATGQRVTLRCSPRSGDLSVYWYQQSLDQGLQFLIQYYNGEERAKGNILERFSAQQFPDLHSELNLSSLELGDSALYFCASSPRGTDTQYFGPGTRLTVL.

This clone came up once. The chain carries TRBV4-2 and TRBJ1-4; 8 positions agree with TRBD1. CDR1 and CDR2 (germline): LGHNA, YNFKEQ. The CDR3 contains 13 residues. J lost 12 bases, V lost 3 bases, and 6 bases had no gene match. The CDR3 sequence: CASSQEDRAQLFF. The CDR3 region has the DNA TGTGCCAGCAGCCAGGAGGACAGGGCGCAACTGTTTTTT.

The CDR3 region is CASSNRPGGLSYNEQFF. The CDR3 DNA sequence: TGTGCCAGCAGCAACCGACCTGGGGGCCTCTCCTACAATGAGCAGTTCTTC. The chain recombines TRBV4-2 with TRBJ2-1; D is possibly TRBD1 (6 bases). Germline V gives CDR1 LGHNA, CDR2 YNFKEQ. This CDR3 is built from 17 residues. Trimming cost V 5 bases and J 0 bases, with 17 bases left between them.

This chain's CDR3 is CASSYRQSYNSPLHF. DNA of the CDR3: TGTGCCAGCAGCTACAGGCAGTCCTATAATTCACCCCTCCACTTT. The chain links TRBV2 to TRBJ1-6; TRBD1 might be the D (5 bases). The germline CDR1 and CDR2 sequences are SNHLY and FYNNEI. CDR3 length: 15 amino acids. V lost 6 bases to trimming and J lost 1 base, with 10 bases between them.

V is TRBV19 and J is TRBJ2-2; possibly TRBD1 for D (6 bases). The germline CDR1 and CDR2 sequences are LNHDA and SQIVND (reference sequence). Trimming removed 7 bases from V and 7 bases from J, with 22 bases in between. This CDR3 has 16 residues. The CDR3 is CASTATGGRGIGELFF. The CDR3 DNA reads TGTGCCAGTACGGCCACCGGTGGCAGGGGAATCGGGGAGCTGTTTTTT.

The chain has TRBV18 and TRBJ1-1; D uncertain. This CDR3 is built from 17 residues. Germline V gives CDR1 KGHSH, CDR2 LQKENI. Deletions cut 6 bases from V and 6 bases from J, with 26 bases between. CDR3 region: CASSPGPVEARIPEAFF. In nucleotides, the CDR3 is TGTGCCAGCTCGCCAGGCCCGGTTGAGGCGAGGATCCCTGAAGCTTTCTTT. The full variable domain, completed using reference TRBV18 and TRBJ1-1, is NAGVMQNPRHLVRRRGQEARLRCSPMKGHSHVYWYRQLPEEGLKFMVYLQKENIIDESGMPKERFSAEFPKEGPSILRIQQVVRGDSAAYFCASSPGPVEARIPEAFFGQGTRLTVV.